The 22 T cell receptor beta chains presented below share a single source sample, sequenced in a study of early T cells in non-severe SARS-CoV-2 infection. A single record per CDR3 protein comes from TCRdb applying MiXCR to the 5' RACE reads. The data hold about 76,000 distinct CDR3 sequences, with approximately 10% observed a single time. The specimen was whole blood. These receptors originate from an adult who was a healthcare worker with PCR-confirmed SARS-CoV-2 infection or an uninfected control (not recorded which).

This clonotype came up many times. The chain joins TRBV11-2 to TRBJ1-2; D remains ambiguous. V was pared by 5 bases and J by 7 bases, with 17 bases between. The CDR3 covers 14 residues. CDR1 is SGHAT, CDR2 FQNNGV, per germline. CDR3 loop: CASSPDILGFGYTF. DNA of the CDR3: TGTGCCAGCAGCCCCGACATTTTGGGGTTTGGCTACACCTTC. Combining the CDR3 with reference TRBV11-2 and TRBJ1-2 gives the whole variable domain EAGVAQSPRYKIIEKRQSVAFWCNPISGHATLYWYQQILGQGPKLLIQFQNNGVVDDSQLPKDRFSAERLKGVDSTLKIQPAKLEDSAVYLCASSPDILGFGYTFGSGTRLTVV.

This clonotype was detected only a few times. This sequence joins TRBV2 and TRBJ1-1, with unresolved D. V was cut by 6 bases and J by 5 bases, with 13 bases left in between. The germline CDR1 and CDR2 sequences are SNHLY and FYNNEI. The CDR3 extends over 13 amino acids. This chain's CDR3 is CASRLGIETEAFF. In DNA form, the CDR3 reads TGTGCCAGCAGACTGGGCATAGAAACTGAAGCTTTCTTT.

This clonotype came up many times. The chain links TRBV3-1 to TRBJ1-1; D unresolved. Trimming stripped 0 bases from V and 0 bases from J, with 8 bases between. The germline CDR1 and CDR2 sequences are LGHDT and YNNKEL (reference sequence). The CDR3 loop spans 15 amino acids. In DNA form, the CDR3 reads TGTGCCAGCAGCCAAGATCCGGGAATGAACACTGAAGCTTTCTTT. Its protein is CASSQDPGMNTEAFF. The full variable domain, completed using reference TRBV3-1 and TRBJ1-1, is DTAVSQTPKYLVTQMGNDKSIKCEQNLGHDTMYWYKQDSKKFLKIMFSYNNKELIINETVPNRFSPKSPDKAHLNLHINSLELGDSAVYFCASSQDPGMNTEAFFGQGTRLTVV.

This clonotype was found many times. The rearrangement joins TRBV6-2 or TRBV6-3 to TRBJ2-2; D possibly corresponds to TRBD1 (5 bases). The CDR3 is 13 residues long. The V end lost 6 bases, the J end lost 3 bases, and 8 bases lay between the germline ends. The germline CDR1 and CDR2 sequences are MNHEY and SVGEGT. The CDR3 loop is CASRQTDTGELFF. In nucleotides, the CDR3 is TGTGCCAGCAGACAGACAGACACCGGGGAGCTGTTTTTT.

This clonotype was counted at least ten times. The V gene is TRBV6-6, the J gene TRBJ2-5, with D possibly matching TRBD1 (6 bases). Per the germline V gene, CDR1 is MNHNY and CDR2 is SVGAGI (reference sequence). The V end lost 8 bases, the J end lost 5 bases, and 24 bases lay between the germline ends. The CDR3 covers 16 residues. CDR3 in DNA: TGTGCCAGCGCCTACCCCGACAACAGGGTTGTGGAGACCCAGTACTTC. Encoded protein: CASAYPDNRVVETQYF.

This chain joins TRBV7-2 and TRBJ2-3, with TRBD2 matching over 8 bases. The CDR3 runs to 16 residues. V lost 5 bases, J lost 1 base, and 8 bases stayed unmatched. Germline V gives CDR1 SGHTA, CDR2 FQGNSA. The CDR3 DNA sequence: TGTGCCAGCAGCCAACTAGCGGCCTCTGGCACAGATACGCAGTATTTT. Its protein is CASSQLAASGTDTQYF.

This clonotype occurred a few times. The J gene is TRBJ2-1, the V gene TRBV7-8, with D unclear. Looked up from germline, CDR1 is SGHVS and CDR2 is FQNEAQ. V lost 1 base, J lost 6 bases, and 10 bases lay in between. CDR3 length: 14 residues. CDR3 in amino acids: CASSLGTETNEQFF. CDR3 DNA sequence: TGTGCCAGCAGCTTAGGGACGGAGACCAATGAGCAGTTCTTC.

In its sample, this clonotype was seen a few times. The chain employs TRBV11-2 and TRBJ2-7, with TRBD2 matching over 13 bases. CDR1 is SGHAT, CDR2 FQNNGV, per germline. V dropped 0 bases and J dropped 10; count of bases not matched to a gene: 6. The CDR3 totals 15 residues. The chain's CDR3 is CASSLDGTSGDRQYF. The DNA of the CDR3 is TGTGCCAGCAGCTTAGACGGGACTAGCGGGGATCGACAGTACTTC.

In its sample, this clonotype was seen many times. The genes are TRBV4-2 and TRBJ1-5; unclear D gene. The ends were cut back, 5 bases at V and 0 bases at J, with 8 bases in the middle. This CDR3 is 14 amino acids long. Per germline, CDR1 LGHNA and CDR2 YNFKEQ. This chain's CDR3 is CASSSEGSNQPQHF. Written as DNA, the CDR3 is TGTGCCAGCAGCAGCGAGGGTAGCAATCAGCCCCAGCATTTT.

This clonotype occurred a few times. This chain uses TRBV29-1 with TRBJ1-1; D possibly corresponds to TRBD1 (5 bases). Germline CDR1 and CDR2: SQVTM and ANQGSEA. The V gene lost 6 bases and the J gene lost 1 base, with 9 bases spanning the gap. This CDR3 region has 12 residues. The CDR3 coding sequence is TGCAGCGTGGGACGTACGAACACTGAAGCTTTCTTT. It translates to CSVGRTNTEAFF.

This chain joins TRBV20-1 and TRBJ2-7; a weak D match, TRBD2 (5 bases). CDR1 is DFQATT and CDR2 is SNEGSKA in the germline V gene (reference sequence). The CDR3 runs 11 residues. V was pared by 2 bases and J by 6 bases, with 8 bases between. CDR3 sequence (DNA): TGCAGTGCTAGATTTGGGAGCGAGCAGTACTTC. This codes for CSARFGSEQYF.

This clonotype was detected many times. This chain connects TRBV27 to TRBJ2-5; no clear D gene. This CDR3 has 14 residues. Germline V gene data show CDR1 as MNHEY and CDR2 as SMNVEV (reference sequence). V lost 7 bases, J lost 4 bases, and 16 bases lay in between. The CDR3 DNA follows: TGTGCCAGCAAATATCGGTTCGGTCGAGAGACCCAGTACTTC. Amino acids: CASKYRFGRETQYF.

This clonotype was detected ten times or more. The CDR3 spells CASSQGQGGDEQYF. The CDR3 coding sequence is TGTGCCAGCAGCCAAGGTCAGGGGGGCGACGAGCAGTACTTC. The V gene is TRBV4-2, the J gene TRBJ2-7; the D gene is possibly TRBD1 (7 bases). Germline assignment: CDR1 LGHNA and CDR2 YNFKEQ. Between the trimmed V and J ends, which lost 1 base and 5 bases, there was a span of 12 bases. This CDR3 has 14 residues.

There are a few counts of this clonotype. The rearrangement links TRBV20-1 to TRBJ2-1, with no clear D. The CDR3 is 12 amino acids. V gave up 3 bases and J gave up 4 bases, with 7 bases separating them. Looked up from germline, CDR1 is DFQATT and CDR2 is SNEGSKA (reference sequence). The CDR3: CSARQVYNEQFF. The CDR3 DNA follows: TGCAGTGCTAGGCAGGTTTACAATGAGCAGTTCTTC.

This clonotype occurred a few times. The chain joins TRBV12-3 or TRBV12-4 to TRBJ2-1, with 11 bases lining up with TRBD2. V shed 5 bases, J shed 6 bases, and the junction held 6 bases outside the gene matches. The CDR3 is 15 amino acids. The CDR3 DNA reads as TGTGCCAGCAGTCCCGGGACTAGCGGATTCAATGAGCAGTTCTTC. Its translation: CASSPGTSGFNEQFF.

This clonotype is termed medium-sized. This chain joins TRBV5-4 and TRBJ1-4, with no clear D. Germline V gene data show CDR1 as SGHNT and CDR2 as YYREEE (reference sequence). V dropped 0 bases and J dropped 4 bases, with 7 bases sitting between them. The CDR3 is 14 residues long. The CDR3 DNA is TGTGCCAGCAGCTTGGGCCAGAGTAATGAAAAACTGTTTTTT. Translated: CASSLGQSNEKLFF.

This chain connects TRBV29-1 to TRBJ2-3; D is ambiguous. CDR1 and CDR2 from the germline V gene are SQVTM and ANQGSEA. The ends were cut back, 7 bases at V and 0 bases at J, with 11 bases in the middle. The CDR3 covers 13 residues. CDR3 DNA sequence: TGCAGCGCCACGAGGAGAAGCACAGATACGCAGTATTTT. It codes for CSATRRSTDTQYF.

This clonotype was observed at least ten times. The chain joins TRBV9 to TRBJ2-5, with D tentatively TRBD1 (5 bases). This CDR3 comprises 15 residues. V shed 0 bases and J shed 5 bases, with 14 bases lying between them. Germline V CDR1 and CDR2: SGDLS, YYNGEE. The CDR3 DNA reads as TGTGCCAGCAGCGTAGATGGGGCGTACAGGGAGACCCAGTACTTC. It codes for CASSVDGAYRETQYF. The full variable domain, with the rest looked up from reference TRBV9 and TRBJ2-5, is DSGVTQTPKHLITATGQRVTLRCSPRSGDLSVYWYQQSLDQGLQFLIQYYNGEERAKGNILERFSAQQFPDLHSELNLSSLELGDSALYFCASSVDGAYRETQYFGPGTRLLVL.

This clonotype was picked up many times. An end of the junction differs from the germline gene, which may be a read error. The chain links TRBV10-3 to TRBJ2-1, with D tentatively TRBD2 (6 bases). The CDR3 totals 12 residues. Germline loops: CDR1 ENHRY, CDR2 SYGVKD. The CDR3 DNA sequence: TGTGCCAGCAGTAGTAGCGGCAATGAGCAGTTCTTC. The encoded protein is CASSSSGNEQFF.

This chain uses TRBV6-2 or TRBV6-3 with TRBJ2-7; the D is unclear. The ends were cut back, 0 bases at V and 6 bases at J, with 9 bases in the middle. The CDR3 is 13 amino acids. The germline gives CDR1 MNHEY, CDR2 SVGEGT. CDR3 nucleotides: TGTGCCAGCAGTTACTCATGGGCGTCCGAGCAGTACTTC. Translated, it gives CASSYSWASEQYF.

This clonotype has a count of ten or more. The chain links TRBV4-1 to TRBJ1-2; no reliable D call. V lost 1 base and J lost 10, with 7 bases in between. The CDR3 is 11 amino acids. The V gene's germline CDR1 is MGHRA and CDR2 YSYEKL. The CDR3 nucleotides are TGCGCCAGCAGCCAAGCCAGGCACTACACCTTC. Its translation: CASSQARHYTF.

The sample holds many counts of this clonotype. V usage is TRBV9 and J usage is TRBJ2-2; D gene ambiguous. The germline gives CDR1 SGDLS, CDR2 YYNGEE. V was cut by 4 bases and J by 8 bases, with 18 bases left in between. The CDR3 covers 15 residues. CDR3 sequence reads: CASSPHEEAAGELFF. In DNA, the CDR3 is TGTGCCAGCAGCCCGCATGAAGAGGCGGCGGGGGAGCTGTTTTTT.